One and the same sample provided the 30 T cell receptor beta chains below, sequenced in a study of T cell repertoires in cytomegalovirus infection. TCRdb re-called the reads through MiXCR, storing one row per CDR3 protein. The data contain 700,000 to 900,000 distinct CDR3 sequences, roughly 29% of them singletons. These TCRs' antigens remain unknown. The sequenced sample was cultured CD8+ T cells from PBMCs, obtained from culture after CMV antigen stimulation. Receptor source: a human donor in good health (CMV status not recorded). Some clones in this sample may be carry-over from other donors' samples.

V usage is TRBV12-3 or TRBV12-4 and J usage is TRBJ2-2, with 10 positions matching TRBD2. This CDR3 has 16 amino acids. Trimming cost V 6 bases and J 0 bases; bases outside gene matches: 4. The CDR3 region has the DNA TGTGCCAGCAGGGCTAGCGGGGGCACGAACACCGGGGAGCTGTTTTTT. This codes for CASRASGGTNTGELFF.

In this sample, this clonotype turned up many times. The chain links TRBV7-8 to TRBJ2-1, with 7 positions matching TRBD1. Germline CDR1 reads SGHVS; CDR2 reads FQNEAQ. J gave up 5 bases and V 2 bases, and 12 bases lay outside the gene matches. CDR3 length equals 17 residues. The CDR3 sequence is CASSLWATEGANNEQFF. DNA for the CDR3: TGTGCCAGCAGCTTATGGGCAACTGAGGGGGCCAACAATGAGCAGTTCTTC.

This clonotype was counted between two and nine times. J is TRBJ2-3 and V is TRBV4-3, with D tentatively TRBD2 (6 bases). The CDR3 consists of 17 residues. Germline V CDR1 and CDR2: LGHNA, YSLEER. With 0 bases removed from V and 0 bases from J, the gap between germline ends came to 13 bases. The CDR3 spells CASSQDEAGPSTDTQYF. Here the CDR3 DNA reads TGCGCCAGCAGCCAAGATGAGGCGGGACCTAGCACAGATACGCAGTATTTT.

The chain recombines TRBV6-5 with TRBJ2-2, with 7 bases fitting TRBD1. The CDR3 spans 15 residues. In germline, CDR1 is MNHEY, CDR2 SVGAGI. V lost 2 bases and J lost 6; bases outside the gene matches: 6. CDR3 bases: TGTGCCAGCAGTTACAATAGGGGGCGGTCCGGGGAGCTGTTTTTT. This sequence encodes CASSYNRGRSGELFF.

The chain is built from TRBV4-3 and TRBJ1-6, with a possible D match to TRBD1 (5 bases). Germline V gene data show CDR1 as LGHNA and CDR2 as YSLEER. The CDR3 runs to 15 residues. Deletions cut 3 bases from V and 7 bases from J, with 13 bases between. CDR3 region: CASSHSGTLNSPLHF. The CDR3 nucleotides are TGCGCCAGCAGCCACTCCGGGACGTTAAATTCACCCCTCCACTTT.

The V gene is TRBV7-9, the J gene TRBJ2-1; 11 positions match TRBD2. This CDR3 has 16 amino acids. With 5 bases clipped from V and 6 bases from J, the junction kept 9 bases outside the gene matches. Per the germline V gene, CDR1 is SEHNR and CDR2 is FQNEAQ (reference sequence). The chain's CDR3 is CASSRTLAGGANEQFF. Written as DNA, the CDR3 is TGTGCCAGCAGCCGTACTCTAGCGGGGGGCGCCAATGAGCAGTTCTTC.

The chain uses TRBV7-9 and TRBJ1-2, with D unclear. CDR3 length: 11 residues. The germline V gene encodes CDR1 SEHNR and CDR2 FQNEAQ (reference sequence). The V and J ends lost 8 bases and 4 bases respectively, with 8 bases between them. CDR3: CASRRIYGYTF. CDR3 DNA: TGTGCCAGCCGTCGGATCTATGGCTACACCTTC.

V usage is TRBV28 and J usage is TRBJ1-6; D is undetermined. V lost 6 bases and J lost 7, with 10 bases in between. Germline assignment: CDR1 MDHEN and CDR2 SYDVKM. The CDR3 length is 13 residues. The DNA of the CDR3 is TGTGCCAGCAGCAAGTTCTCCAATTCACCCCTCCACTTT. Its translation: CASSKFSNSPLHF. Combining the CDR3 with reference TRBV28 and TRBJ1-6 gives the whole variable domain DVKVTQSSRYLVKRTGEKVFLECVQDMDHENMFWYRQDPGLGLRLIYFSYDVKMKEKGDIPEGYSVSREKKERFSLILESASTNQTSMYLCASSKFSNSPLHFGNGTRLTVT.

For the CDR3, the DNA is TGCGCCAGCAGCCAAGAGGGGGCAGTCTATGGCTACACCTTC. Encoded protein: CASSQEGAVYGYTF. This chain links TRBV4-3 with TRBJ1-2, with a tentative D call TRBD1 (6 bases). CDR3 length: 14 residues. Trimming removed 0 bases at V and 4 bases at J, with 9 bases between. Per the germline V gene, CDR1 is LGHNA and CDR2 is YSLEER.

The chain carries TRBV27 and TRBJ1-2; the D is unclear. This CDR3 region has 15 residues. Trimming took off 2 bases at V and 5 bases at J, with 15 bases between the two ends. Germline assignment: CDR1 MNHEY and CDR2 SMNVEV (reference sequence). CDR3 DNA: TGTGCCAGCAGTTTAACGGCATCCGGTTTATATGGCTACACCTTC. Its translation: CASSLTASGLYGYTF.

The CDR3 DNA reads as TGTGCCAGCAGCTTGCCCGGGGATGGAACCGGGGAGCTGTTTTTT. This translates into CASSLPGDGTGELFF. The genes are TRBV5-8 and TRBJ2-2, with D possibly being TRBD2 (5 bases). V lost 1 base to trimming and J lost 5 bases, with 12 bases between them. This CDR3 is 15 amino acids long. Germline loops: CDR1 SGHTS, CDR2 YDEGEE.

This clonotype showed up many times. This chain connects TRBV7-8 to TRBJ2-1; D is perhaps TRBD2 (6 bases). Trimming pared 5 bases from V and 0 bases from J, leaving 11 bases between. The germline CDR1 and CDR2 sequences are SGHVS and FQNEAQ. This CDR3 has 15 amino acids. CDR3 sequence reads: CASSNSGVSYNEQFF. In DNA form, the CDR3 reads TGTGCCAGCAGCAATAGCGGAGTCTCCTACAATGAGCAGTTCTTC. Supplemented by reference TRBV7-8 and TRBJ2-1, the full variable domain reads GAGVSQSPRYKVAKRGQDVALRCDPISGHVSLFWYQQALGQGPEFLTYFQNEAQLDKSGLPSDRFFAERPEGSVSTLKIQRTQQEDSAVYLCASSNSGVSYNEQFFGPGTRLTVL.

The chain combines TRBV29-1 with TRBJ2-5; a weak D match, TRBD2 (6 bases). The ends were cut back, 5 bases at V and 4 bases at J, with 17 bases in the middle. The CDR3 is 14 residues long. CDR1 SQVTM and CDR2 ANQGSEA come from the germline V gene. CDR3 protein: CSVRSGLLGETQYF. CDR3 sequence (DNA): TGCAGCGTTCGAAGCGGGCTTCTTGGAGAGACCCAGTACTTC.

About this clonotype itself: At one end the junction does not follow the germline gene, possibly because of a read error. This rearrangement joins TRBV7-7 to TRBJ2-1, with 8 bases that match TRBD1. Germline CDR1 is SSHAT and CDR2 is FNYEAQ (reference sequence). The CDR3 is made up of 15 amino acids. The CDR3: CASSGPGTGSNEQFF. CDR3 bases: TGTGCTAGCAGCGGACCCGGGACAGGATCGAATGAGCAGTTCTTC.

The chain carries TRBV7-9 and TRBJ2-7; D is undetermined. Trimming removed 0 bases at V and 6 bases at J, with 9 bases between. There are 13 residues in the CDR3. Germline lookup yields CDR1 SEHNR and CDR2 FQNEAQ (reference sequence). DNA of the CDR3: TGTGCCAGCAGCTTAGCGGAAGGGCGCGAGCAGTACGTC. Amino acid sequence: CASSLAEGREQYV.

The chain joins TRBV7-3 to TRBJ1-1, with a possible D match to TRBD1 (6 bases). V lost 2 bases and J lost 11, with 18 bases in between. CDR1 SGHTA and CDR2 FQGTGA come from the germline V gene. CDR3 size: 14 residues. The CDR3 DNA is TGTGCCAGCAGCTTAGAAGGGGGGCCAACCGGGGCTTTCTTT. Protein sequence: CASSLEGGPTGAFF. Full variable domain (remainder filled in from reference TRBV7-3 and TRBJ1-1): GAGVSQTPSNKVTEKGKYVELRCDPISGHTALYWYRQSLGQGPEFLIYFQGTGAADDSGLPNDRFFAVRPEGSVSTLKIQRTERGDSAVYLCASSLEGGPTGAFFGQGTRLTVV.

Here the CDR3 reads CSARVVQGVYGYTF. The CDR3 region has the DNA TGCAGTGCTAGAGTGGTACAGGGGGTCTATGGCTACACCTTC. The chain couples TRBV20-1 to TRBJ1-2; 8 positions agree with TRBD1. The CDR3 length is 14 residues. Per germline, CDR1 DFQATT and CDR2 SNEGSKA (reference sequence). The V gene end was trimmed by 1 base and the J gene end by 4 bases; junction bases not matched to a gene: 5.

The chain recombines TRBV28 with TRBJ2-7; TRBD1 matches at 7 bases. CDR1 is MDHEN, CDR2 SYDVKM, per germline. This CDR3 has 14 amino acids. V shed 7 bases and J 1 base; nucleotides not matched to a gene: 7. The CDR3 spells CASIPRDRSYEQYV. CDR3 sequence (DNA): TGTGCCAGCATCCCCCGGGACAGATCCTACGAGCAGTACGTC.

The chain joins TRBV4-1 to TRBJ1-4, with unresolved D. V lost 8 bases and J 1 base, leaving 11 bases between the germline ends. Germline lookup yields CDR1 MGHRA and CDR2 YSYEKL. The CDR3 loop spans 14 amino acids. This CDR3 reads CASATAETNEKLFF. The CDR3 DNA sequence: TGCGCCAGCGCGACGGCGGAAACTAATGAAAAACTGTTTTTT.

This clonotype occurred a few times. The V and J genes are TRBV7-9 and TRBJ2-7; tentatively, D is TRBD1 or TRBD2 (5 bases each). The CDR3 loop spans 13 amino acids. CDR1 is SEHNR, CDR2 FQNEAQ, per germline (reference sequence). Trimming cost V 5 bases and J 2 bases, with 10 bases left between them. The CDR3 nucleotides read TGTGCCAGCAGCGCTCAGGGAGCCTACGAGCAGTACTTC. Translated: CASSAQGAYEQYF.

This clonotype was recorded once. The chain joins TRBV4-3 to TRBJ2-7; D is ambiguous. The V gene lost 2 bases and the J gene lost 4 bases, with 9 bases spanning the gap. Germline V gene data show CDR1 as LGHNA and CDR2 as YSLEER. The CDR3 is 13 amino acids. The CDR3 here is CASSQNSYYEQYF. CDR3 sequence (DNA): TGCGCCAGCAGCCAAAACTCCTATTACGAGCAGTACTTC.

This clonotype was detected many times. CDR3 coding DNA: TGTGCCAGCAGCGACCGGGCCTTGGGGACAGATACGCAGTATTTT. It codes for CASSDRALGTDTQYF. V gene TRBV7-6 combines with J gene TRBJ2-3; no reliable D call. This CDR3 is 15 amino acids long. The V gene lost 5 bases and the J gene lost 3 bases, with 15 bases spanning the gap. The germline gives CDR1 SGHVS, CDR2 FNYEAQ.

In this sample, this clonotype turned up a few times. This chain links TRBV27 with TRBJ1-4; 12 bases map to TRBD1. The J segment lost 2 bases and the V segment lost 6 bases, leaving 13 bases of the junction unmatched. Germline V CDR1 and CDR2: MNHEY, SMNVEV (reference sequence). The CDR3 runs to 19 residues. In DNA form, the CDR3 reads TGTGCCAGCAGCAACCGGGACAGGGGGCTGTTTGTGACTAATGAAAAACTGTTTTTT. Translation: CASSNRDRGLFVTNEKLFF. The full variable domain, in which reference TRBV27 and TRBJ1-4 provide the parts outside the CDR3, is EAQVTQNPRYLITVTGKKLTVTCSQNMNHEYMSWYRQDPGLGLRQIYYSMNVEVTDKGDVPEGYKVSRKEKRNFPLILESPSPNQTSLYFCASSNRDRGLFVTNEKLFFGSGTQLSVL.

This clonotype showed up just a few times. The chain has TRBV24-1 and TRBJ2-5, with TRBD2 matching over 9 bases. This CDR3 is 14 amino acids long. CDR1 and CDR2 (germline): KGHDR, SFDVKD. The V and J ends lost 4 bases and 5 bases, in that order; junction bases with no gene match: 4. The CDR3 DNA sequence: TGTGCCACCAGTGACCCAGGGACTAGCGAGACCCAGTACTTC. It codes for CATSDPGTSETQYF.

This chain links TRBV29-1 with TRBJ2-2, with D uncertain. Trimming took off 5 bases at V and 5 bases at J, with 9 bases between the two ends. The CDR3 is made up of 12 amino acids. CDR1 is SQVTM, CDR2 ANQGSEA, per germline. This CDR3 reads CSVLRPTGELFF. DNA of the CDR3: TGCAGCGTTTTGAGGCCGACCGGGGAGCTGTTTTTT.

The sample holds a few counts of this clonotype. V and J are TRBV7-9 and TRBJ2-1, with D perhaps being TRBD1 or TRBD2 (6 bases each). The CDR3 is 12 residues long. Germline CDR1 and CDR2: SEHNR and FQNEAQ (reference sequence). The V end was cut by 8 bases, the J end by 7 bases, with 12 bases between. The CDR3 here is CASDRGRNEQFF. Here the CDR3 DNA reads TGTGCCAGCGATAGGGGGAGGAATGAGCAGTTCTTC.

This clonotype was seen once. The chain joins TRBV6-6 to TRBJ2-3; 7 nucleotides line up with TRBD1. The CDR3 runs 15 residues. J was trimmed by 3 bases and V by 5 bases; bases with no gene match: 8. CDR1 is MNHNY, CDR2 SVGAGI, per germline (reference sequence). CDR3 nucleotides: TGTGCCAGCAGTGACCGACAGGGAACTACAGATACGCAGTATTTT. Translation gives CASSDRQGTTDTQYF.

This clonotype was observed a handful of times. The J gene is TRBJ2-1, the V gene TRBV11-1; TRBD2 aligns across 9 bases. V lost 5 bases, J lost 8 bases, and 13 bases stayed unmatched. This CDR3 contains 16 residues. Germline CDR1 is SGHAT and CDR2 is FQDESV (reference sequence). CDR3: CASSPSGTSRPDEQFF. Written as DNA, the CDR3 is TGTGCCAGCAGCCCCTCCGGGACTAGCAGACCCGATGAGCAGTTCTTC.

To note about this clonotype: A much larger clonotype is one base distant, so this may be a read error. The CDR3 carries no conserved terminal phenylalanine or tryptophan, so it likely arises from a read error. The gene calls are TRBV7-8 and TRBJ1-4; 9 nucleotides line up with TRBD1. V lost 0 bases and J lost 7; bases outside the gene matches: 3. The germline V gene encodes CDR1 SGHVS and CDR2 FQNEAQ. The length of the CDR3 is 15 residues. The CDR3: CASSLAGTGPEKLFI. The CDR3 coding sequence is TGTGCCAGCAGCTTAGCCGGGACAGGGCCTGAAAAACTGTTTATT.

This clonotype was seen repeatedly, ten times or more. The chain uses TRBV7-2 and TRBJ2-7; the D is unclear. The germline V gene encodes CDR1 SGHTA and CDR2 FQGNSA. This CDR3 contains 13 residues. The germline V and J ends were trimmed by 7 bases and 4 bases, with 14 bases remaining between them. The CDR3 loop is CASTPPWGYEQYF. The CDR3 DNA sequence: TGTGCCAGCACCCCCCCTTGGGGATACGAGCAGTACTTC.